This T cell receptor (beta chain) comes out of a study of Ad26.COV2.S vaccination and SARS-CoV-2 variants. Study overall: Of the COV1001 trial arms, the Ad26.COV2.S arm included the donor. Whole-study findings and limits: Vaccinees showed greater spike-specific TCR breadth than placebo recipients.

Profiled with immunoSEQ multiplex PCR; TCRdb holds only in-frame clones, not every one. The repertoire holds approximately 400,000 clones, more than 75% seen once, with 3% to 4% in the top ten. The germline V and J ends were trimmed by 5 bases and 0 bases, with 4 bases remaining between them. CDR3 length: 12 amino acids. Germline assignment: CDR1 KGHDR and CDR2 SFDVKD. Turning to this clone: What it binds is not known.

Noted treatment: around 19 received Ad26.COV2.S at low or high dose, single or two shots; 5 received placebo; per-sample allocation not given. Sampling was performed 63 days after the first vaccine or placebo injection. Within Boston, the person who donated was an adult of 18-55 years. The V call is TRBV24-1, the J call TRBJ2-7; D is undetermined. The TCR was taken from a person aged 18 to 59 who received the Ad26.COV2.S COVID-19 vaccine or a placebo. Sequencing was performed on peripheral blood, taken in a trial of Ad26.COV2.S vaccine versus placebo. The CDR3 DNA sequence: TGTGCCACCAGTGGCCCCTCCTACGAGCAGTACTTC. This sequence encodes CATSGPSYEQYF.